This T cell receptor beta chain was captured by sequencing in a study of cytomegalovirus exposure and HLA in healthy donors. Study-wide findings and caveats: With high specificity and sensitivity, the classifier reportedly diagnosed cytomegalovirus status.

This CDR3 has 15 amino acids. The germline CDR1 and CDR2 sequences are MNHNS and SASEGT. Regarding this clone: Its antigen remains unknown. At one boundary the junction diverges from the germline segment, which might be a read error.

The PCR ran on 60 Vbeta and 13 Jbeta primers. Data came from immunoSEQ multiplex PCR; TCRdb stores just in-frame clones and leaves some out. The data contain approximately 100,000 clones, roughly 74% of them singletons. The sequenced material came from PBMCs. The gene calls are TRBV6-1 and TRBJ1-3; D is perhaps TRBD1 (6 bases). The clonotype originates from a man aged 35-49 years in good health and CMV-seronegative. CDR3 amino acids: CASRPGHFSRNTIYF. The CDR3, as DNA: TGTGCCAGCAGGCCGGGACACTTCTCTAGAAACACCATATATTTT.